The 11 T cell receptor beta chains in this list originate from one sample, sequenced in a study of cytomegalovirus exposure and HLA in healthy donors. 13 Jbeta primers and 60 Vbeta primers were used for the PCR. Measured with immunoSEQ multiplex PCR; TCRdb has only the in-frame clones, and not every one. The sample has roughly 160,000 clones, 65% to 85% seen once. The sequencing input was PBMCs. The receptors shown here come from a woman aged 50 to 65 in good health and CMV-seropositive.

Only a few counts were recorded for this clone. The chain links TRBV4-2 to TRBJ2-1; TRBD1 matches 9 bases. Germline trimming cut 1 base from V and 6 bases from J; bases unmatched to any gene: 4. CDR3 length equals 15 residues. Germline CDR1 LGHNA, CDR2 YNFKEQ. In nucleotides, the CDR3 is TGTGCCAGCAGCCAAGGTGGACAGGGGTCCAATGAGCAGTTCTTC. Translating it yields CASSQGGQGSNEQFF.

The V and J genes are TRBV5-6 and TRBJ2-7; possibly TRBD2 for D (6 bases). CDR1 and CDR2 from the germline V gene are SGHDT and YYEEEE. This CDR3 spans 15 amino acids. The V and J ends lost 5 bases and 2 bases respectively, with 17 bases between them. CDR3: CASRAGMGGTYEQYF. DNA for the CDR3: TGTGCCAGCAGGGCCGGGATGGGGGGAACCTACGAGCAGTACTTC.

This chain joins TRBV27 and TRBJ2-7; D is perhaps TRBD1 (5 bases). In germline, CDR1 is MNHEY, CDR2 SMNVEV (reference sequence). The CDR3 length is 15 residues. Trimming left V 6 bases short and J 3 bases short, with 18 bases between. The DNA of the CDR3 is TGTGCCAGCAGCCCAAAGCAAACAGGCTACTACGAGCAGTACTTC. Protein product: CASSPKQTGYYEQYF.

This rearrangement joins TRBV7-9 to TRBJ2-7, with 10 bases identical to TRBD2. The CDR3 is 14 amino acids. The J segment lost 5 bases and the V segment lost 3 bases, leaving 4 bases of the junction unmatched. Germline loops: CDR1 SEHNR, CDR2 FQNEAQ (reference sequence). CDR3 amino acids: CASSFVLAGDEQYF. CDR3 coding DNA: TGTGCCAGCAGCTTCGTTCTAGCGGGAGACGAGCAGTACTTC.

This clone was found once. This chain connects TRBV30 to TRBJ1-1; D gene ambiguous. Germline-derived CDR1 and CDR2 are GTSNPN and SVGIG (reference sequence). V was clipped by 2 bases and J by 5 bases, with 12 bases between them. The CDR3 contains 13 residues. The CDR3 reads CAWSRRLDTEAFF. The CDR3 DNA sequence: TGTGCCTGGAGTAGGAGGTTGGATACTGAAGCTTTCTTT.

This chain links TRBV27 with TRBJ1-5; 7 bases are shared with TRBD1. Germline V gene lookup returns CDR1 MNHEY and CDR2 SMNVEV (reference sequence). This CDR3 has 15 amino acids. The V segment lost 5 bases and the J segment 6 bases; nucleotides outside the gene matches: 10. The DNA of the CDR3 is TGTGCCAGCAGTCCGGGACAGACCTATAGTCAGCCCCAGCATTTT. Protein product: CASSPGQTYSQPQHF.

The chain combines TRBV7-2 with TRBJ2-5, with a weak D call TRBD2 (5 bases). Trimming took 1 base from V and 5 from J, leaving 14 bases between them. The germline V gene encodes CDR1 SGHTA and CDR2 FQGNSA. This CDR3 is built from 15 residues. CDR3 DNA sequence: TGTGCCAGCAGCTTAGGTGGTTATGAGCGGGAGACCCAGTACTTC. As protein: CASSLGGYERETQYF.

This chain connects TRBV7-2 to TRBJ1-5; 8 positions match TRBD1. The V gene end was trimmed by 5 bases and the J gene end by 5 bases; junction bases not matched to a gene: 5. This CDR3 has 14 amino acids. Germline V gene lookup returns CDR1 SGHTA and CDR2 FQGNSA. The CDR3 sequence is CASSLQGEYQPQHF. CDR3 DNA: TGTGCCAGCAGCCTACAGGGGGAATATCAGCCCCAGCATTTT.

The chain combines TRBV7-2 with TRBJ1-1; no reliable D call. This CDR3 has 12 residues. Looked up from germline, CDR1 is SGHTA and CDR2 is FQGNSA. The V gene lost 5 bases and the J gene lost 6 bases, with 10 bases spanning the gap. For the CDR3, the DNA is TGTGCCAGCAGCCCCTACGGTTCTGAAGCTTTCTTT. Translating it yields CASSPYGSEAFF.

CDR3 in DNA: TGCGCCAGCAGCTGGCTACCCCCGGGGGAGACCCAGTACTTC. Translation gives CASSWLPPGETQYF. The chain recombines TRBV5-1 with TRBJ2-5, with TRBD2 as a possible D gene (5 bases). Germline V CDR1 and CDR2: SGHRS, YFSETQ. The CDR3 has 14 residues. The V end was cut by 3 bases, the J end by 5 bases, with 14 bases between.

The V and J genes are TRBV6-5 and TRBJ1-1; D is possibly TRBD1 (6 bases). The CDR3 is 16 amino acids. Germline V CDR1 and CDR2: MNHEY, SVGAGI. Trimming stripped 3 bases from V and 1 base from J, with 15 bases between. This CDR3 is CASSYGQGHWNTEAFF. The CDR3 DNA reads as TGTGCCAGCAGTTATGGCCAGGGGCATTGGAACACTGAAGCTTTCTTT.